This T cell receptor beta chain was identified in a study of blood T cell repertoires in COVID-19. Study as a whole: PBMCs, B-cell-depleted T cells, or T cells provided the cDNA or gDNA that made up the material.

Assay: immunoSEQ multiplex PCR; the TCRdb copy retains only in-frame clones and omits some. Counted here are about 270,000 clones, 88% occurring once; the ten biggest clones make up around 3%. The sequence was collected from a woman aged 45-65 years who had recovered from COVID-19. The sequenced sample consisted of PBMCs or T cells enriched from blood (not recorded which).

CDR3 in amino acids: CASSEETWRQETQYF. As DNA, the CDR3 is TGTGCCAGCAGTGAAGAAACTTGGAGGCAAGAGACCCAGTACTTC. The J gene is TRBJ2-5, the V gene TRBV6-1; a weak D match, TRBD2 (5 bases). From germline, CDR1 is MNHNS and CDR2 SASEGT. CDR3 length: 15 amino acids. V was trimmed by 1 base and J by 2 bases, leaving 11 bases between them.